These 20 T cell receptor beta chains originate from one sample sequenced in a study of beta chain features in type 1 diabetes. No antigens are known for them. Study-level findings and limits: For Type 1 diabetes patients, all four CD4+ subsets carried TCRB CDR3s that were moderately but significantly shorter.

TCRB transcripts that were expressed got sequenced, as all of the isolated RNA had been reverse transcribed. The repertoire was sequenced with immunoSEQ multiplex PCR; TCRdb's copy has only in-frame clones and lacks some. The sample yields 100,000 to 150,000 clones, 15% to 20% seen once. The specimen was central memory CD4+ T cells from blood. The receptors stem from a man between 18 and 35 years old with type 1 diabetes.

The CDR3 DNA reads as TGTGCCAGCTCACCAGACCAGGCCACAGAGCAGTACTTC. It encodes CASSPDQATEQYF. The chain is built from TRBV18 and TRBJ2-7; no reliable D call. The length of the CDR3 is 13 residues. Per the germline V gene, CDR1 is KGHSH and CDR2 is LQKENI. V gave up 2 bases and J gave up 7 bases, with 12 bases separating them.

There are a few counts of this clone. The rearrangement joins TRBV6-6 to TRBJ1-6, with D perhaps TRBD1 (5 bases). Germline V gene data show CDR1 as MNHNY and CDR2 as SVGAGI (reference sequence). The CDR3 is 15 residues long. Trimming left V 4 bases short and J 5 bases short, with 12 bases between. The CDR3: CASSFVGRNNSPLHF. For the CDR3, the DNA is TGTGCCAGCAGTTTCGTGGGACGGAATAATTCACCCCTCCACTTT.

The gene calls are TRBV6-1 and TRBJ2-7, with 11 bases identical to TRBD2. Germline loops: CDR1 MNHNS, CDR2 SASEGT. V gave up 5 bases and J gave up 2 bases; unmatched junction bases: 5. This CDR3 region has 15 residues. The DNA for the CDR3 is TGTGCCAGCAGTACAGGGACTAGCGGAACCTACGAGCAGTACTTC. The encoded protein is CASSTGTSGTYEQYF.

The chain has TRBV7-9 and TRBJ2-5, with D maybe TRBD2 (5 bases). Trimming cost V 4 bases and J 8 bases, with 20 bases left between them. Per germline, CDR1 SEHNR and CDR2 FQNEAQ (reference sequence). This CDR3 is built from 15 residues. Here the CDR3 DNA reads TGTGCCAGCAGCTCCACCCTAGCTATAGTGGCTACCCAGTACTTC. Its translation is CASSSTLAIVATQYF.

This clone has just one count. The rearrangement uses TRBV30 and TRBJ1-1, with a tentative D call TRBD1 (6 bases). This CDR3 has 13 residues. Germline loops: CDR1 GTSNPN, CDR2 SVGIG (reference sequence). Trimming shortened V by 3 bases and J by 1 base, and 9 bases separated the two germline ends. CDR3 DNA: TGTGCCTGGAGCAGGGGAGGGAACACTGAAGCTTTCTTT. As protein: CAWSRGGNTEAFF.

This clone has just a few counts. The CDR3 coding sequence is TGTGCCAGCAGCTTGGGACAGGGGGCAAATACGCAGTATTTT. Translated: CASSLGQGANTQYF. The V and J genes are TRBV7-6 and TRBJ2-3, with TRBD1 matching 12 bases. Trimming took 3 bases from V and 7 from J; bases not matched to a gene: 2. CDR1 and CDR2 from the germline V gene are SGHVS and FNYEAQ. CDR3 length: 14 amino acids.

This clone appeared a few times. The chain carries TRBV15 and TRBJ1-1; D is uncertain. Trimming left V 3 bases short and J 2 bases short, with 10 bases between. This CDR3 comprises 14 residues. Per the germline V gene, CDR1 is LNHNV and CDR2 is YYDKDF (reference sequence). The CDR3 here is CATSSSGQNTEAFF. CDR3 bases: TGTGCCACCAGCAGTAGTGGTCAAAACACTGAAGCTTTCTTT.

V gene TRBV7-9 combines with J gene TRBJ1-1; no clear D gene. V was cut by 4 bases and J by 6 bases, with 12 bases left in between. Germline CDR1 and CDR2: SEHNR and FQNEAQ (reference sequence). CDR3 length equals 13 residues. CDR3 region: CASSSPHLPEAFF. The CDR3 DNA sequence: TGTGCCAGCAGCTCCCCCCACCTGCCTGAAGCTTTCTTT.

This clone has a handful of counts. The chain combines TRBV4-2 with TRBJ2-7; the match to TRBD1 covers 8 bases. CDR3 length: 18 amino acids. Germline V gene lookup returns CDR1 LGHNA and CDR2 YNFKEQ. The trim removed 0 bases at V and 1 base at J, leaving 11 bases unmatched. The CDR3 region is CASSQDLWTGIISYEQYF. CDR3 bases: TGTGCCAGCAGCCAAGATCTATGGACAGGGATCATTTCCTACGAGCAGTACTTC.

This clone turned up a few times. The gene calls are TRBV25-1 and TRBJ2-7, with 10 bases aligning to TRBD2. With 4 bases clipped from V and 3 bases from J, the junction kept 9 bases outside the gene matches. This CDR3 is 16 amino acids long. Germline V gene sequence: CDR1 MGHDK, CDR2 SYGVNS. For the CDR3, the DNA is TGTGCCAGCAGTGGATTGACTAGCGGGTTTATCTACGAGCAGTACTTC. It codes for CASSGLTSGFIYEQYF.

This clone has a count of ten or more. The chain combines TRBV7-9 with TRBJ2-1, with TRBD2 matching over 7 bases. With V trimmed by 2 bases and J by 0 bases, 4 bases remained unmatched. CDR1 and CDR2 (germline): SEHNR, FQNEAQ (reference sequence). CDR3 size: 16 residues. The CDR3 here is CASSLLAVSSYNEQFF. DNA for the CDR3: TGTGCCAGCAGCTTACTAGCGGTTAGCTCCTACAATGAGCAGTTCTTC.

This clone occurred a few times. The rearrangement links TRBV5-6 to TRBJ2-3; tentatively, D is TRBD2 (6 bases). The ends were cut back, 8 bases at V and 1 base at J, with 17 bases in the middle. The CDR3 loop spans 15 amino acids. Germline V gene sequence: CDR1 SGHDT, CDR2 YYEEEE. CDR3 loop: CASTSGLIGTDTQYF. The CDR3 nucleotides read TGTGCCAGTACTTCCGGACTAATCGGCACAGATACGCAGTATTTT.

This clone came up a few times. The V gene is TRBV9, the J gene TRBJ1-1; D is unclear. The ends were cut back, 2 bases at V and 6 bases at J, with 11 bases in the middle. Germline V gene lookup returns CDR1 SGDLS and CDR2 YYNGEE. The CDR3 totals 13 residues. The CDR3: CASSVGPFAEAFF. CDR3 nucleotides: TGTGCCAGCAGCGTTGGACCCTTCGCTGAAGCTTTCTTT.

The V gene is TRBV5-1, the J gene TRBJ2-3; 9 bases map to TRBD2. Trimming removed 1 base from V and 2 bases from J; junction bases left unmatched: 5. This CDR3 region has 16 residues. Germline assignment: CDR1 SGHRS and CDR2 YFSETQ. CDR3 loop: CASSLMAGGITDTQYF. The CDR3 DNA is TGCGCCAGCAGCTTGATGGCGGGGGGGATCACAGATACGCAGTATTTT.

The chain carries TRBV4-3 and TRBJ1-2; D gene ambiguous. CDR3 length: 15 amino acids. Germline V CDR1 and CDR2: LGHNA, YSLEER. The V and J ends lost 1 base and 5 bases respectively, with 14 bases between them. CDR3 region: CASSQVQRVGYGYTF. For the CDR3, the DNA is TGCGCCAGCAGCCAAGTGCAGCGGGTTGGGTATGGCTACACCTTC.

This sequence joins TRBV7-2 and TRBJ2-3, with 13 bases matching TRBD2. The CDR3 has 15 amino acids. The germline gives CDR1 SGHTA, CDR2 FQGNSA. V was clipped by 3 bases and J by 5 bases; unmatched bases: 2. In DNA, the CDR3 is TGTGCCAGCAGCTTCGGACTAGCGGGAGTAGATACGCAGTATTTT. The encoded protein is CASSFGLAGVDTQYF.

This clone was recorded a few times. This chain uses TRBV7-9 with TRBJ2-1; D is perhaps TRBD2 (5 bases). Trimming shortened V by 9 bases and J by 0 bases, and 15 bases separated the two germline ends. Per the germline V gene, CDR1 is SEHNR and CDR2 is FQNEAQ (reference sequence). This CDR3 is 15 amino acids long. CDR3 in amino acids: CARPTDSPSYNEQFF. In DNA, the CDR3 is TGTGCCAGACCCACGGACTCCCCCTCCTACAATGAGCAGTTCTTC. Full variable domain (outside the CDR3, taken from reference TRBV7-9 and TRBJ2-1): DTGVSQNPRHKITKRGQNVTFRCDPISEHNRLYWYRQTLGQGPEFLTYFQNEAQLEKSRLLSDRFSAERPKGSFSTLEIQRTEQGDSAMYLCARPTDSPSYNEQFFGPGTRLTVL.

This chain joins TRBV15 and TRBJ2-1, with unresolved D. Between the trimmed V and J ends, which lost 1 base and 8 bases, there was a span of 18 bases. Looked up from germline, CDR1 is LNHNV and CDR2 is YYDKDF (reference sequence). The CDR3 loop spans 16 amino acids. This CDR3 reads CATSRVEGYNWDEQFF. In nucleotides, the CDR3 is TGTGCCACCAGCAGAGTAGAAGGGTACAATTGGGATGAGCAGTTCTTC.

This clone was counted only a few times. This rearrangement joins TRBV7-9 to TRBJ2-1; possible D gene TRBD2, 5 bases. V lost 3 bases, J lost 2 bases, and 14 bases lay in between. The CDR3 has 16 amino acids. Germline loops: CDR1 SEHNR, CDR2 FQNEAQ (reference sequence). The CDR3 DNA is TGTGCCAGCAGCTTGTTGGGTGGGAGTCCCTACAATGAGCAGTTCTTC. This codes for CASSLLGGSPYNEQFF.

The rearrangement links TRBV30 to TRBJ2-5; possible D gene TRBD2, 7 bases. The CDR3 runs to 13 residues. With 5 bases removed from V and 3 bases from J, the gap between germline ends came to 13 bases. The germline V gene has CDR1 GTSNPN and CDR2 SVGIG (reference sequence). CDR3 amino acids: CAWRGAGKETQYF. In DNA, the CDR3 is TGTGCCTGGCGGGGGGCTGGTAAAGAGACCCAGTACTTC.